The 17 T cell receptor beta chains given below trace back to one sample, sequenced in a study of T-cell memory formation after mild COVID-19. TCRdb re-called the 5' RACE reads through MiXCR, storing one row per CDR3 protein. The sample consists of 200,000 to 250,000 distinct CDR3 sequences, 9.5% to 10% of them appearing once. The sample was PBMCs or a T cell subset sorted from them (not recorded which). The receptors shown here come from a man in his late teens or twenties who had mild COVID-19 (a few samples of this study predate the infection). Cell type and time point are not known.

There are many counts of this clonotype. The chain recombines TRBV5-1 with TRBJ1-1, with no clear D. V lost 2 bases, J lost 5 bases, and 19 bases lay in between. Per germline, CDR1 SGHRS and CDR2 YFSETQ. This CDR3 is built from 16 residues. This CDR3 reads CASSFMLGSAGTEAFF. DNA for the CDR3: TGCGCCAGCAGCTTTATGTTAGGCTCCGCGGGGACTGAAGCTTTCTTT.

The sample holds a few counts of this clonotype. J is TRBJ1-1 and V is TRBV27; tentatively, D is TRBD1 (6 bases). V shed 6 bases and J shed 11 bases, with 22 bases lying between them. Germline V lookup: CDR1 MNHEY, CDR2 SMNVEV (reference sequence). This CDR3 has 14 amino acids. The CDR3 region has the DNA TGTGCCAGCAGCTGGGACACCTCCGAGGCTCGGGCTTTCTTT. This sequence encodes CASSWDTSEARAFF.

The CDR3 loop is CASSRDSSSYEQYF. Written as DNA, the CDR3 is TGCGCCAGCAGCCGGGACTCGAGCTCCTACGAGCAGTACTTC. The gene calls are TRBV4-3 and TRBJ2-7; possible D gene TRBD2, 6 bases. The CDR3 length is 14 residues. V was clipped by 4 bases and J by 0 bases, with 10 bases between them. Germline lookup yields CDR1 LGHNA and CDR2 YSLEER.

The chain is built from TRBV9 and TRBJ1-3; D might be TRBD1 (5 bases). Trimming left V 4 bases short and J 3 bases short, with 23 bases between. This CDR3 region has 18 residues. The germline V gene has CDR1 SGDLS and CDR2 YYNGEE. The CDR3 DNA reads TGTGCCAGCAGCCGGACCCTAAGAGGGACTTCCGGTGGAAACACCATATATTTT. It is translated as CASSRTLRGTSGGNTIYF. The full variable domain, rest sourced from reference TRBV9 and TRBJ1-3, is DSGVTQTPKHLITATGQRVTLRCSPRSGDLSVYWYQQSLDQGLQFLIQYYNGEERAKGNILERFSAQQFPDLHSELNLSSLELGDSALYFCASSRTLRGTSGGNTIYFGEGSWLTVV.

This clonotype showed up just a few times. CDR3 in DNA: TGTGCCACCAGCAGAATAGCGGGGGGGCCCACAGATACGCAGTATTTT. Protein: CATSRIAGGPTDTQYF. The rearrangement uses TRBV15 and TRBJ2-3; TRBD2 matches at 11 bases. CDR1 is LNHNV, CDR2 YYDKDF, per germline (reference sequence). Trimming cost V 2 bases and J 2 bases; bases outside gene matches: 3. This CDR3 is 16 amino acids long. The full variable domain, in which reference TRBV15 and TRBJ2-3 provide the parts outside the CDR3, is DAMVIQNPRYQVTQFGKPVTLSCSQTLNHNVMYWYQQKSSQAPKLLFHYYDKDFNNEADTPDNFQSRRPNTSFCFLDIRSPGLGDTAMYLCATSRIAGGPTDTQYFGPGTRLTVL.

This rearrangement joins TRBV7-9 to TRBJ1-2; D unresolved. Germline V gives CDR1 SEHNR, CDR2 FQNEAQ (reference sequence). This CDR3 is 10 amino acids long. V was clipped by 5 bases and J by 6 bases, with 4 bases between them. Here the CDR3 reads CASSGHGYTF. The CDR3 bases are TGTGCCAGCAGCGGGCATGGCTACACCTTC.

This chain joins TRBV6-5 and TRBJ1-2, with 7 nucleotides matching TRBD1. Germline CDR1 and CDR2: MNHEY and SVGAGI. The CDR3 spans 16 residues. Germline trimming cut 2 bases from V and 4 bases from J; bases unmatched to any gene: 10. CDR3 in amino acids: CASSYLNRGVGYGYTF. CDR3 nucleotide sequence: TGTGCCAGCAGTTACCTCAACAGGGGAGTCGGCTATGGCTACACCTTC.

J is TRBJ1-4 and V is TRBV5-1; TRBD1 might be the D (5 bases). The germline CDR1 and CDR2 sequences are SGHRS and YFSETQ. The CDR3 is made up of 15 amino acids. Trimming took off 4 bases at V and 2 bases at J, with 12 bases between the two ends. The CDR3 spells CASSPIGHTNEKLFF. For the CDR3, the DNA is TGCGCCAGCAGCCCGATCGGACACACTAATGAAAAACTGTTTTTT.

V gene TRBV7-6 combines with J gene TRBJ2-7; 8 bases match TRBD2. The CDR3 contains 16 residues. Germline V lookup: CDR1 SGHVS, CDR2 FNYEAQ. J gave up 0 bases and V 5 bases, and 9 bases lay outside the gene matches. The DNA for the CDR3 is TGTGCCAGCAGCCGCCCACTAGCGGCCTCCTCCTACGAGCAGTACTTC. This encodes CASSRPLAASSYEQYF.

This clonotype turned up a few times. The rearrangement uses TRBV18 and TRBJ2-1, with TRBD2 as a possible D gene (6 bases). V was cut by 11 bases and J by 3 bases, with 20 bases left in between. Germline V lookup: CDR1 KGHSH, CDR2 LQKENI. The CDR3 sequence is 15 residues long. CDR3 in amino acids: CAGTGNGGLYNEQFF. The CDR3, as DNA: TGTGCCGGAACTGGGAACGGGGGACTCTACAATGAGCAGTTCTTC.

The sample holds a few counts of this clonotype. V and J are TRBV29-1 and TRBJ1-1, with no clear D. Germline CDR1 is SQVTM and CDR2 is ANQGSEA. CDR3 size: 13 residues. V was clipped by 1 base and J by 5 bases, with 11 bases between them. Here the CDR3 reads CSVEVQEWTEAFF. DNA for the CDR3: TGCAGCGTTGAAGTTCAGGAATGGACTGAAGCTTTCTTT.

The genes are TRBV4-1 and TRBJ2-2; D is undetermined. The germline CDR1 and CDR2 sequences are MGHRA and YSYEKL. This CDR3 is built from 15 residues. V lost 0 bases to trimming and J lost 4 bases, with 9 bases between them. CDR3 sequence: CASSQETWATGELFF. The CDR3 DNA sequence: TGCGCCAGCAGCCAAGAAACGTGGGCCACCGGGGAGCTGTTTTTT.

The chain recombines TRBV11-2 with TRBJ2-2; 14 bases map to TRBD2. The trim removed 5 bases at V and 5 bases at J, leaving 7 bases unmatched. The germline CDR1 and CDR2 sequences are SGHAT and FQNNGV. This CDR3 region has 17 residues. CDR3 nucleotide sequence: TGTGCCAGCAGCCGGACTAGCGGGGGGCCGAGGACCGGGGAGCTGTTTTTT. As protein: CASSRTSGGPRTGELFF.

In this sample, this clonotype turned up many times. The chain combines TRBV5-1 with TRBJ1-1; D possibly corresponds to TRBD1 (5 bases). From germline, CDR1 is SGHRS and CDR2 YFSETQ. The CDR3 is made up of 14 amino acids. Deletions cut 2 bases from V and 4 bases from J, with 12 bases between. CDR3 loop: CASSFMGHGTEAFF. As DNA, the CDR3 is TGCGCCAGCAGCTTCATGGGGCATGGCACTGAAGCTTTCTTT. Supplemented by reference TRBV5-1 and TRBJ1-1, the full variable domain reads KAGVTQTPRYLIKTRGQQVTLSCSPISGHRSVSWYQQTPGQGLQFLFEYFSETQRNKGNFPGRFSGRQFSNSRSEMNVSTLELGDSALYLCASSFMGHGTEAFFGQGTRLTVV.

The chain uses TRBV30 and TRBJ1-6; maybe TRBD1 (5 bases). The CDR3 loop spans 15 amino acids. The germline V gene encodes CDR1 GTSNPN and CDR2 SVGIG (reference sequence). Trimming pared 0 bases from V and 8 bases from J, leaving 14 bases between. CDR3 sequence (DNA): TGTGCCTGGAGTGTAGGTAGGGGTTCGGATTCACCCCTCCACTTT. This translates into CAWSVGRGSDSPLHF. The full variable domain, completed using reference TRBV30 and TRBJ1-6, is SQTIHQWPATLVQPVGSPLSLECTVEGTSNPNLYWYRQAAGRGLQLLFYSVGIGQISSEVPQNLSASRPQDRQFILSSKKLLLSDSGFYLCAWSVGRGSDSPLHFGNGTRLTVT.

This clonotype was seen repeatedly, ten times or more. CDR3 nucleotide sequence: TGTGCCAGCAGCCATGCCTTGTTCAGAGGTGAAGCTTTCTTT. As protein: CASSHALFRGEAFF. The V gene is TRBV6-2 or TRBV6-3, the J gene TRBJ1-1, with no clear D. Trimming shortened V by 6 bases and J by 7 bases, and 18 bases separated the two germline ends. This CDR3 is built from 14 residues. The V gene's germline CDR1 is MNHEY and CDR2 SVGEGT.

There are a few counts of this clonotype. The rearrangement links TRBV10-3 to TRBJ2-5; perhaps TRBD2 as D (5 bases). V was cut by 7 bases and J by 2 bases, with 11 bases left in between. From germline, CDR1 is ENHRY and CDR2 SYGVKD. The CDR3 covers 13 residues. The CDR3 DNA reads as TGTGCCATCACCCGGGGAGTACAAGAGACCCAGTACTTC. Protein sequence: CAITRGVQETQYF.